This TCR beta chain was observed in a study of T cell changes during pregnancy in multiple sclerosis. CDR1 is SGHRS and CDR2 is YFSETQ in the germline V gene. The V and J ends lost 4 bases and 8 bases respectively, with 21 bases between them. CDR3 size: 15 residues. TCRdb's copy holds only in-frame clones and misses some; the assay was immunoSEQ multiplex PCR. This table has 58,000 or so clones, about 90% appearing once. J is TRBJ1-2 and V is TRBV5-1, with D possibly TRBD1 on 5 matching bases. This sequence originates from a female donor with multiple sclerosis, enrolled in a pregnancy study. The starting material was CD4+ T cells from peripheral blood mononuclear cells, obtained in the third trimester of pregnancy. CDR3 protein: CASSDGQGLAGGYTF. The CDR3 DNA sequence: TGCGCCAGCAGCGATGGGCAGGGCCTCGCGGGGGGCTACACCTTC.